The T cell receptor (beta chain) described here comes from a study of T cell responses to AZD1222 COVID-19 vaccine (dated by TCRdb to the early 2020s). Study-wide context: TCR sequencing was performed for 230 to 250 trial participants, of whom approximately 200 were given two doses of AZD1222 and some 25 were given two doses of MenACWY control vaccine. Enrollment into the trials was organized by age into subgroups of 18-55, 56-69 and 70-plus years, and those subgroups contained approximately 150, 30 and 60 TCR-sequenced participants, respectively.

In the germline V gene, CDR1 corresponds to MDHEN and CDR2 to SYDVKM. The junction shows trimming of 4 bases on V and 6 bases on J, plus 19 bases between the germline ends. The CDR3 contains 16 residues, cysteine and phenylalanine counted. The only DNA kept is the CDR3, 48 bases in frame from the first base. Paper-wide results and their limitations: Because no samples from the day 14 peak response were available, repertoires could be characterized only after the peak T cell response. Most participants were white British and females outnumbered males, and the authors suggested that clonal diversity may have been underestimated. Epitopes outside the regions mutated in the B.1.351 and B.1.1.7 variants were reportedly recognized by nearly half of the unique spike-specific TCRs. After two AZD1222 doses, spike-specific TCR breadth and depth were significantly higher than at day 0 and than in MenACWY recipients. Conclusions about previously exposed vaccinees were limited because only six AZD1222 recipients were SARS-CoV-2 seropositive at baseline. The whole spike protein was spanned by vaccine-associated CD4 TCRs, and dominant responses were seen in regions 160-218 and 743-854. In the small 56-69-year group, the increase in depth fell short of significance, most likely because of low power.

The time point label on this specimen signifies: about 28 days (+/-7) after the second vaccine dose. Because spike-specific TCR depth and breadth did not differ between the two schedules, AZD1222 recipients who got a second dose at roughly 4 weeks were pooled with those who got a second dose at roughly 12 weeks. Vaccinee samples were obtained from the UK trials COV001 and COV002, which included a single-blind randomized controlled phase 2/3 trial of AZD1222 (ChAdOx1 nCoV-19) in healthy adults. Trial participant PBMC samples were collected at day 0 and day 28 after the second dose for TCRbeta chain sequencing. The CDR3 regions of human TCRbeta chains were analyzed by immunosequencing. On the study's bioinformatics: TCRs in the repertoires were matched against a reference library of SARS-CoV-2-specific TCRs that had been generated with the MIRA antigen-specificity platform. Breadth was defined as the fraction of unique TCRs that were SARS-CoV-2-associated. Depth was defined as the fraction of total T cells that were SARS-CoV-2-associated. Each spike-specific TCR was assigned to its reactive spike region and to a CD4 or CD8 class using the MIRA data. Log10-transformed breadth and depth values were compared by one-way ANOVA with Sidak's multiple comparisons tests. Held by TCRdb, this immuneACCESS table contains in-frame sequences only and omits some clones. Under half of the omission traces to an unresolved V gene where checked; the cause of the rest is unknown. V, J and clone size are taken as reported in that table, and D and trimming were inferred from the DNA itself. For this sample there are nearly 95,000 clones; 85% to 90% appear just once. The ten biggest clones cover about 2.7% of the sample.

Worth noting for this clone: There is no known antigen for this receptor. Per-nucleotide qualities are absent, and no much larger clonotype sits a single base away.

The chain employs TRBV28 and TRBJ2-1; tentative D gene TRBD2, with 7 bases matching. Material: peripheral blood, obtained 28 days after the second AZD1222 dose. This sequence was found in an adult who received the AZD1222 COVID-19 vaccine. The DNA reads as follows: TGTGCCAGCAGTTCCCCCCGGGAGGAGGGGGTCAATGAGCAGTTCTTC. This translates into CASSSPREEGVNEQFF.